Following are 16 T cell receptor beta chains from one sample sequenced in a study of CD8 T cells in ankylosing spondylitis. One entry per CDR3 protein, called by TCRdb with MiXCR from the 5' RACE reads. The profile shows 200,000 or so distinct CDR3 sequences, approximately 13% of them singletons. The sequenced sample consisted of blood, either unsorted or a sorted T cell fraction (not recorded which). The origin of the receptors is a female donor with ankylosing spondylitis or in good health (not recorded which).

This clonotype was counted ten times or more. As DNA, the CDR3 is TGTGCCATCAGCGGGACTAACACCGGGGAGCTGTTTTTT. Residues: CAISGTNTGELFF. The chain couples TRBV10-3 to TRBJ2-2; D may be TRBD2 (6 bases). The CDR3 totals 13 residues. The V gene's germline CDR1 is ENHRY and CDR2 SYGVKD. V was clipped by 6 bases and J by 2 bases, with 7 bases between them.

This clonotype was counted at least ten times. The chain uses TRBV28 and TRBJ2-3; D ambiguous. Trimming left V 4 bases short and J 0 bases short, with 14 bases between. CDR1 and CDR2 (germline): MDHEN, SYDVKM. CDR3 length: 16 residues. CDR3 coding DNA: TGTGCCAGCAGTTCCCCAGGCGTAACTAGCACAGATACGCAGTATTTT. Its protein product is CASSSPGVTSTDTQYF.

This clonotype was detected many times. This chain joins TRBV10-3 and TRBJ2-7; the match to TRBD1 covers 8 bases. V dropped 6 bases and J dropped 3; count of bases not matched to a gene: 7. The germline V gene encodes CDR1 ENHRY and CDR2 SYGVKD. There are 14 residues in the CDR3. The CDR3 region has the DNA TGTGCCATCAGCCGACAGGGGAACATCTACGAGCAGTACTTC. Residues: CAISRQGNIYEQYF.

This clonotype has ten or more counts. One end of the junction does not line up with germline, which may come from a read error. DNA of the CDR3: TGTGCCAGCAGCTCCACTATTCTTAACATTGAAGCTTTCTTT. Its translation is CASSSTILNIEAFF. The genes are TRBV7-2 and TRBJ1-1, with D unclear. The CDR3 runs to 14 residues. The germline V gene encodes CDR1 SGHTA and CDR2 FQGNSA.

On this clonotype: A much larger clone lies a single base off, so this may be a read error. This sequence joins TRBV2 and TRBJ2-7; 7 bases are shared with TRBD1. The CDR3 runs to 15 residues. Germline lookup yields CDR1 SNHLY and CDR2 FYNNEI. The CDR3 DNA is TGTGCCAGCAGTGAAGAGACAGGGACCTCCTACGGGCAGTACTTC. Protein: CASSEETGTSYGQYF.

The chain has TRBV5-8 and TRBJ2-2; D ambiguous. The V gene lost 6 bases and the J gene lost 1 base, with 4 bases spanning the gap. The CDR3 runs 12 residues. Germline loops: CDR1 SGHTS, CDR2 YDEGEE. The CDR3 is CASMQNTGELFF. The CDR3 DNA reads TGTGCCAGCATGCAGAACACCGGGGAGCTGTTTTTT. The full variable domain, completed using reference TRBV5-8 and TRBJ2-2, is EAGVTQSPTHLIKTRGQQATLRCSPISGHTSVYWYQQALGLGLQFLLWYDEGEERNRGNFPPRFSGRQFPNYSSELNVNALELEDSALYLCASMQNTGELFFGEGSRLTVL.

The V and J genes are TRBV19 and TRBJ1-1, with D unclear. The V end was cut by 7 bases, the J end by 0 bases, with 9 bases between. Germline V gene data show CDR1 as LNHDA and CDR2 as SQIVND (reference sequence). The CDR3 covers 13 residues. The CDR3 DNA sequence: TGTGCCAGTATCGGACTCCTGAACACTGAAGCTTTCTTT. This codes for CASIGLLNTEAFF.

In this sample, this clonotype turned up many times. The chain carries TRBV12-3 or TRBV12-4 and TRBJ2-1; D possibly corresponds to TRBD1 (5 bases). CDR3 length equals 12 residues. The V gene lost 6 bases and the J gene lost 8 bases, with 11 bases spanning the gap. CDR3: CASSASGHEQFF. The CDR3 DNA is TGTGCCAGCAGCGCGTCAGGGCATGAGCAGTTCTTC.

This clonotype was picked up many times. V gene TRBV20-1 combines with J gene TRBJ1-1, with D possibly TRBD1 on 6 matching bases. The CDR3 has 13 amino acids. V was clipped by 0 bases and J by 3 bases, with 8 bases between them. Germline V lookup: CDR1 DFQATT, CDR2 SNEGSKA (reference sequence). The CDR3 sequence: CSARENRDTEAFF. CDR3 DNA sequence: TGCAGTGCTAGAGAAAACAGGGACACTGAAGCTTTCTTT.

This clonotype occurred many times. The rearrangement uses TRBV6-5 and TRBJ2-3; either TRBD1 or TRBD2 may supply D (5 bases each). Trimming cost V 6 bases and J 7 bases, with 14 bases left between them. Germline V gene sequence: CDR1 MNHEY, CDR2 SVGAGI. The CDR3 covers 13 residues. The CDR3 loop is CASSLPGRHTQYF. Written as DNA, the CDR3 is TGTGCCAGCAGCTTACCGGGACGGCATACGCAGTATTTT.

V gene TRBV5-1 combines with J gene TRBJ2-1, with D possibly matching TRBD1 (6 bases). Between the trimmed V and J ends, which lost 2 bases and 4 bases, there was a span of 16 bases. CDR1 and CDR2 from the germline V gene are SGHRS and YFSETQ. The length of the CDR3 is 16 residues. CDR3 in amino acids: CASSFAGDISYNEQFF. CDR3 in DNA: TGCGCCAGCAGCTTCGCAGGGGATATTTCATACAATGAGCAGTTCTTC.

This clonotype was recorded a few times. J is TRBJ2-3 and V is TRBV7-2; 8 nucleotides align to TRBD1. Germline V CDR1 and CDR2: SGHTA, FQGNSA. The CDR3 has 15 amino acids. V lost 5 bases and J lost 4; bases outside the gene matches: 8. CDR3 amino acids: CASSTYRGKADTQYF. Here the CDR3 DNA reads TGTGCCAGCAGCACGTACAGGGGGAAGGCAGATACGCAGTATTTT.

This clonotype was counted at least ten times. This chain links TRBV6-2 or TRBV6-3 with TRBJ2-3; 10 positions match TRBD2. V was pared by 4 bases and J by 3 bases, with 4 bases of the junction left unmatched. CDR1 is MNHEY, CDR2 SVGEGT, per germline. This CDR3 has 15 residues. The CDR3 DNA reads TGTGCCAGCAGTTCTCTAGCGGGAGAGACAGATACGCAGTATTTT. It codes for CASSSLAGETDTQYF.

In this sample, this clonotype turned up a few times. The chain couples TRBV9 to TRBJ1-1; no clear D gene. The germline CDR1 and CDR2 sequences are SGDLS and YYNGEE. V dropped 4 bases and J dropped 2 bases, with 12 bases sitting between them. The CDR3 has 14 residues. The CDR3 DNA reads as TGTGCCAGCAGCCTCCGTGGGATAAACACTGAAGCTTTCTTT. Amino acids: CASSLRGINTEAFF.

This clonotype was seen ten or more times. The CDR3 nucleotides read TGTGCCAGCAGTTCATATCTAGCGGGAGTCGGTAATGAGCAGTTCTTC. Protein: CASSSYLAGVGNEQFF. The V and J genes are TRBV12-3 or TRBV12-4 and TRBJ2-1; the match to TRBD2 covers 10 bases. There are 16 residues in the CDR3. After removal of 4 bases from V and 7 bases from J, the junction contained 10 bases not matched to a gene.

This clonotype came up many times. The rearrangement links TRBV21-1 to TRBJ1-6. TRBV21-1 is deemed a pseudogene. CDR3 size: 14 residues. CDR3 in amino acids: CASSNEGDNSPLHF. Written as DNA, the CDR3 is TGTGCCAGCAGCAACGAAGGAGATAATTCACCCCTCCACTTT.